The clone carrying this T cell receptor (beta chain) appeared once. A read error may account for a junction end that differs from germline. As defined, naive CD8 cells were CD45RO-negative and positively selected for CCR7, with terminally differentiated effector memory CD45RA+ cells excluded. The sample is drawn from a study of shared clonotypes between healthy human individuals. The protocol was immunoSEQ multiplex PCR, while the TCRdb copy is restricted to in-frame clones and leaves out a portion. Among 550,000 to 750,000 clones listed, just over 90% were seen once. CDR1 is SQVTM, CDR2 ANQGSEA, per germline. The CDR3 spans 12 residues.

The V call is TRBV29-1, the J call TRBJ1-1, with D perhaps TRBD1 (5 bases). This receptor was obtained from a man aged 25 to 40 in good health. Sequencing was performed on naive CD8+ T cells sorted from blood. The CDR3 nucleotides read TGCAGCGTCGACAGAGAGAACGCTGAAGCTTTCTTT. It specifies CSVDRENAEAFF.